One and the same sample provided the 2 T cell receptor beta chains below, sequenced in a study of somatic mutations in cytotoxic T cells in rheumatoid arthritis. Assay: immunoSEQ multiplex PCR; the TCRdb copy retains only in-frame clones and omits some. This sample has fewer than 20,000 clones, with around 79% found just once. Sequenced input: CD8+ T cells sorted from blood. The source of these receptors is a woman aged 55-70 years in good health.

The chain has TRBV7-9 and TRBJ2-7; D is perhaps TRBD1 or TRBD2 (5 bases each). The germline V gene has CDR1 SEHNR and CDR2 FQNEAQ (reference sequence). The CDR3 loop spans 13 amino acids. Between the trimmed V and J ends, which lost 7 bases and 2 bases, there was a span of 12 bases. CDR3 nucleotide sequence: TGTGCCAGCACCGGGGCGTCCCCCTACGAGCAGTACTTC. This codes for CASTGASPYEQYF.

This clone occurred once. The chain links TRBV28 to TRBJ2-7; 7 bases agree with TRBD2. The CDR3 spans 15 residues. The junction had 3 bases not matched to a gene; V was cut back by 1 base and J by 0 bases. Germline CDR1 and CDR2: MDHEN and SYDVKM. CDR3 bases: TGTGCCAGCAGTTTATCTGCGGGGGACTCCTACGAGCAGTACTTC. Protein product: CASSLSAGDSYEQYF.